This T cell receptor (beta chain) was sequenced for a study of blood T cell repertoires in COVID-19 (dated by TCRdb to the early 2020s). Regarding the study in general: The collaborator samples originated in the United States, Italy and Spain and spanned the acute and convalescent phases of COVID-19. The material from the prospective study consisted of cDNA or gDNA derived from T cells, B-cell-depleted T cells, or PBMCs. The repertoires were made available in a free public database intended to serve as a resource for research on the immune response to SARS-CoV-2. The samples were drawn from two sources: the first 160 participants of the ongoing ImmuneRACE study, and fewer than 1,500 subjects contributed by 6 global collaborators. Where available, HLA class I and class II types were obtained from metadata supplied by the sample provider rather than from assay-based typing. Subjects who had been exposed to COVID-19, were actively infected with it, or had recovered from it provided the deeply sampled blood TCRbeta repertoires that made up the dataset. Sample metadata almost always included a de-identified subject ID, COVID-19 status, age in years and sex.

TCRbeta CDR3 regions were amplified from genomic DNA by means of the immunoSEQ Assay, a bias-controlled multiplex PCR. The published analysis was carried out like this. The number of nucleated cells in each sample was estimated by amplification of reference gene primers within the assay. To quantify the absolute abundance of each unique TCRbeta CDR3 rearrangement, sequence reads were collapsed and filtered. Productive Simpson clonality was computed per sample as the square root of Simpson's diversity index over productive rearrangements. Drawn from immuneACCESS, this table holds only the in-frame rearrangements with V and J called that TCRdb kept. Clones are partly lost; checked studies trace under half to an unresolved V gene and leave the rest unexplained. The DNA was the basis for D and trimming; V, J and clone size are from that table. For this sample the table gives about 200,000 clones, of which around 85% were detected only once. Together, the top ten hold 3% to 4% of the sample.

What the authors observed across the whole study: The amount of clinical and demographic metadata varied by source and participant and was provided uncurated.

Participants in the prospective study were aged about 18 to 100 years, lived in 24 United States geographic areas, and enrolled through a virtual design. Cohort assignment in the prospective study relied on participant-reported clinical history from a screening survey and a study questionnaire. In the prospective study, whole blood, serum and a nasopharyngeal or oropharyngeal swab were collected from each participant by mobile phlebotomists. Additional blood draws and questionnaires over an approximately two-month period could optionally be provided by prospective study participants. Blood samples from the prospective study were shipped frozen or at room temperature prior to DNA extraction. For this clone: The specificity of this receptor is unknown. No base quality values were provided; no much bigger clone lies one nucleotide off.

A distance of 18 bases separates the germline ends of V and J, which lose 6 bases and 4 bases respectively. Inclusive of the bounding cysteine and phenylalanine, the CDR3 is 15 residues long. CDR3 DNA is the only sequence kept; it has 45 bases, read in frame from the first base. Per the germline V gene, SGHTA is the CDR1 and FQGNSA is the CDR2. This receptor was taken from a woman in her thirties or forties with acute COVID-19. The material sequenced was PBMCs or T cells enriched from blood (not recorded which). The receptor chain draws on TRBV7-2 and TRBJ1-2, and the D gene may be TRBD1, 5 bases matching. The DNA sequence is TGTGCCAGCAGTCTTAAGGGGATCCCCCTCTATGGCTACACCTTC. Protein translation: CASSLKGIPLYGYTF.